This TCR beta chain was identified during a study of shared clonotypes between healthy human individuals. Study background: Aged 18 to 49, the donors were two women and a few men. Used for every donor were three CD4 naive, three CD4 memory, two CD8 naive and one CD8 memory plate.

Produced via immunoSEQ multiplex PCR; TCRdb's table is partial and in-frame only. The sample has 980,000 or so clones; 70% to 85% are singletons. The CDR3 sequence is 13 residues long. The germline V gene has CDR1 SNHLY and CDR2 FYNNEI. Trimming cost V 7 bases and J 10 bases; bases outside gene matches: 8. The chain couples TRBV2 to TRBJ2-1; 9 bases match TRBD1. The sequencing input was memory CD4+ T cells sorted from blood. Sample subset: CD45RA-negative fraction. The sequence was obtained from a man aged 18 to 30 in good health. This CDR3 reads CASTSETGGEQFF. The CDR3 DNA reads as TGTGCCAGCACATCGGAGACAGGGGGAGAGCAGTTCTTC.